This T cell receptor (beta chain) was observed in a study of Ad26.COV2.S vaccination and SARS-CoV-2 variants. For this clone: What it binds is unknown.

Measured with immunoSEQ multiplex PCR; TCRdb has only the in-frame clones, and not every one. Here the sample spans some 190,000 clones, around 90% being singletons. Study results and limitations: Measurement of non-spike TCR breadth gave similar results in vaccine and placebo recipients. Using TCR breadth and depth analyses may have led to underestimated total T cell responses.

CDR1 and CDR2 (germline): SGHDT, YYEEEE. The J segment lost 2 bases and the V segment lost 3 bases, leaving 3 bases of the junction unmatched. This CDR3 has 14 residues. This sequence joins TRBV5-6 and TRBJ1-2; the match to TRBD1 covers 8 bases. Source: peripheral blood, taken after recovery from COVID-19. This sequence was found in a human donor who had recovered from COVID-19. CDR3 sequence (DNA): TGTGCCAGCAGCTCCGACAGGGGAAACTATGGCTACACCTTC. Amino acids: CASSSDRGNYGYTF.